The clone carrying this TCR beta chain was seen more than once but under ten times. This entry comes from a study of T cells in Graves' hyperthyroidism and ophthalmopathy. In the study overall: Peripheral blood was secured at the point of initial diagnosis, before any treatment.

The CDR3 has 14 residues. V was pared by 2 bases and J by 6 bases, with 13 bases between. Germline V gives CDR1 KGHSH, CDR2 LQKENI. Template material for amplifying TCR beta CDR3 regions consisted of RNA transcripts. An initial round of RT-PCR targeting the TCR CDR3 relied on the HTBI primer set. TCRdb processed the multiplex PCR reads anew with MiXCR; each CDR3 protein has one entry. The sample has more than 300,000 distinct CDR3 sequences; about 15% are singletons. This blood was taken when hyperthyroidism was first diagnosed, before any ophthalmopathy symptoms existed. The receptor comes from a woman aged 25 to 39 with Graves' hyperthyroidism that later progressed to Graves' ophthalmopathy. Sequencing input: blood. The chain combines TRBV18 with TRBJ1-2, with D unresolved. CDR3 protein: CASSPKRVQHGYTF. The CDR3 nucleotides are TGTGCCAGCTCACCAAAGAGGGTTCAGCATGGCTACACCTTC.